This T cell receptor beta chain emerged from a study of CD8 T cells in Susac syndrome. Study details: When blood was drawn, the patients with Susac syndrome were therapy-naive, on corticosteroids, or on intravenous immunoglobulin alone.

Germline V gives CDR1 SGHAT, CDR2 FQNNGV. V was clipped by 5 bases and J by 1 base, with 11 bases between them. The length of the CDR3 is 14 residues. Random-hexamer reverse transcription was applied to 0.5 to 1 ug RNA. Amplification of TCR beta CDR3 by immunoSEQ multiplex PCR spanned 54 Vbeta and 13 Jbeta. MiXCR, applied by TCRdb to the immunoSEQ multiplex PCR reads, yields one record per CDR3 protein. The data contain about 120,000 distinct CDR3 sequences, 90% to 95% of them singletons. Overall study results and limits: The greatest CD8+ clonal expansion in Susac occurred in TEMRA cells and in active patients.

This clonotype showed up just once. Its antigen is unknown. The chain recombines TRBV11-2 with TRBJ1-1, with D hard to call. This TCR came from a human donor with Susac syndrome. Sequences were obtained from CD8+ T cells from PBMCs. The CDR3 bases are TGTGCCAGCAGCCAGGACGGTGCGAACACTGAAGCTTTCTTT. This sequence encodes CASSQDGANTEAFF.